A single sample is the source of the 14 T cell receptor beta chains below, sequenced in a study of CD8 T cells in ankylosing spondylitis. Using its own MiXCR run on the 5' RACE reads, TCRdb lists one record per CDR3 protein. The repertoire holds roughly 230,000 distinct CDR3 sequences, with roughly a tenth as singletons. The sequencing sample was made of blood, either unsorted or a sorted T cell fraction (not recorded which). These receptors were collected from a male donor with ankylosing spondylitis or in good health (not recorded which).

Points on this clonotype: The junction does not match germline at one end; this may be a read error. The chain combines TRBV12-3 or TRBV12-4 with TRBJ2-3; possible D gene TRBD2, 5 bases. The CDR3 totals 19 residues. CDR3 nucleotide sequence: TGTACCAGCAGTCTCCCGAAGGGAGCTGCCAGCGCTAGCACAGATACGCAGTATTTT. Translating it yields CTSSLPKGAASASTDTQYF.

This clonotype was seen at least ten times. The chain has TRBV27 and TRBJ1-5; the match to TRBD1 covers 8 bases. After removal of 5 bases from V and 7 bases from J, the junction contained 4 bases not matched to a gene. From germline, CDR1 is MNHEY and CDR2 SMNVEV (reference sequence). This CDR3 is 13 amino acids long. The CDR3 loop is CASSDRGEQPQHF. CDR3 bases: TGTGCCAGCAGTGACAGGGGCGAACAGCCCCAGCATTTT.

This clonotype showed up many times. The V call is TRBV9, the J call TRBJ2-3; D is unclear. This CDR3 comprises 12 residues. V lost 4 bases and J lost 2, with 5 bases in between. Germline values: CDR1 SGDLS, CDR2 YYNGEE. CDR3 sequence: CASSPNTDTQYF. The DNA for the CDR3 is TGTGCCAGCAGCCCAAACACAGATACGCAGTATTTT.

In this sample, this clonotype turned up many times. This chain joins TRBV20-1 and TRBJ2-2; D possibly corresponds to TRBD1 (6 bases). Looked up from germline, CDR1 is DFQATT and CDR2 is SNEGSKA (reference sequence). The CDR3 runs to 14 residues. V was cut by 3 bases and J by 5 bases, with 13 bases left in between. The CDR3 protein is CSARALRGTGELFF. CDR3 bases: TGCAGTGCTAGGGCCCTGAGGGGGACCGGGGAGCTGTTTTTT.

In its sample, this clonotype was seen a few times. This chain joins TRBV27 and TRBJ1-5, with 7 bases lining up with TRBD1. Per germline, CDR1 MNHEY and CDR2 SMNVEV (reference sequence). The CDR3 is made up of 15 amino acids. The V gene end was trimmed by 4 bases and the J gene end by 7 bases; junction bases not matched to a gene: 10. CDR3 bases: TGTGCCAGCAGTTCGGACAGGTTTGTTGGACAGCCCCAGCATTTT. This codes for CASSSDRFVGQPQHF.

This chain joins TRBV21-1 and TRBJ1-2; no check of the table's D call, TRBD1, against the DNA was made. TRBV21-1 is a known pseudogene. CDR3 length: 17 amino acids. The chain's CDR3 is CASSKVGKGDRELGYTF. The CDR3, as DNA: TGTGCCAGCAGCAAAGTAGGGAAAGGCGACAGGGAGCTTGGCTACACCTTC.

In this sample, this clonotype turned up a few times. The chain is built from TRBV12-3 or TRBV12-4 and TRBJ2-3; D might be TRBD1 (6 bases). The CDR3 contains 14 residues. V was trimmed by 7 bases and J by 2 bases, leaving 13 bases between them. The CDR3 sequence: CASNLGTPTDTQYF. CDR3 nucleotides: TGTGCCAGCAACCTAGGGACACCCACAGATACGCAGTATTTT.

The genes are TRBV6-1 and TRBJ2-6, with D uncertain. CDR3 length: 14 amino acids. Trimming removed 6 bases at V and 3 bases at J, with 9 bases between. Germline CDR1 reads MNHNS; CDR2 reads SASEGT. CDR3 coding DNA: TGTGCCAGCAGGGCCCCCGATGGGGCCAACGTCCTGACTTTC. Amino acid sequence: CASRAPDGANVLTF.

Ten or more counts support this clonotype. Here the CDR3 DNA reads TGCAGTGCTAGACCACAGAGTCCGTATGGTGGCTACACCTTC. It yields the protein CSARPQSPYGGYTF. The V and J genes are TRBV20-1 and TRBJ1-2; no definite D call. The germline gives CDR1 DFQATT, CDR2 SNEGSKA (reference sequence). Trimming left V 2 bases short and J 7 bases short, with 17 bases between. The CDR3 sequence is 14 residues long.

This clonotype was picked up a small number of times. The genes are TRBV20-1 and TRBJ1-6; D is undetermined. V dropped 4 bases and J dropped 0 bases, with 7 bases sitting between them. The CDR3 extends over 14 amino acids. Germline CDR1 reads DFQATT; CDR2 reads SNEGSKA (reference sequence). CDR3 DNA sequence: TGCAGTGCTATTCCAAGCTCCTATAATTCACCCCTCCACTTT. It encodes CSAIPSSYNSPLHF.

This clonotype was recorded many times. This rearrangement joins TRBV7-9 to TRBJ2-3, with 8 bases lining up with TRBD1. This CDR3 is built from 14 residues. Per germline, CDR1 SEHNR and CDR2 FQNEAQ (reference sequence). Trimming at V came to 4 bases and at J to 6 bases, leaving 6 bases not matched to a gene. CDR3 nucleotides: TGTGCCAGCAGCTCGACAGGGGACGCGGATACGCAGTATTTT. Translating gives CASSSTGDADTQYF.

In its sample, this clonotype was seen many times. The rearrangement links TRBV30 to TRBJ2-5; D unresolved. The CDR3 covers 12 residues. V lost 0 bases and J 5 bases, leaving 7 bases between the germline ends. Germline values: CDR1 GTSNPN, CDR2 SVGIG (reference sequence). The CDR3 bases are TGTGCCTGGAGTGTATCCGGGGAGACCCAGTACTTC. Translated, it gives CAWSVSGETQYF.

This clonotype has at least ten counts. This chain joins TRBV6-1 and TRBJ2-3, with 11 bases identical to TRBD2. Germline V lookup: CDR1 MNHNS, CDR2 SASEGT. The CDR3 contains 15 residues. J lost 1 base, V lost 6 bases, and 3 bases had no gene match. CDR3 sequence (DNA): TGTGCCAGCAGACGACTAGCGGGGCGCACAGATACGCAGTATTTT. This encodes CASRRLAGRTDTQYF.

This clonotype was counted at least ten times. J is TRBJ2-2 and V is TRBV18; D uncertain. The CDR3 has 15 residues. Germline CDR1 is KGHSH and CDR2 is LQKENI. V dropped 5 bases and J dropped 2 bases, with 12 bases sitting between them. DNA for the CDR3: TGTGCCAGCTCAGAATCGACGGCCAACACCGGGGAGCTGTTTTTT. As protein: CASSESTANTGELFF.